This T cell receptor (beta chain) was recorded in a study of cytomegalovirus exposure and HLA in healthy donors. A multiplex PCR was run with 60 Vbeta primers and 13 Jbeta primers. Libraries were prepared by immunoSEQ multiplex PCR; TCRdb keeps only in-frame clonotypes and omits some of them. The table lists tens of thousands of clones, roughly four fifths of them singletons. The sequencing sample was made of PBMCs. This sequence was found in a man aged 18-30 years in good health and CMV-seronegative.

The CDR3 sequence is CASSLETSGVWQFF. In nucleotides, the CDR3 is TGTGCCAGCAGCTTGGAGACTAGCGGGGTGTGGCAGTTCTTC. V usage is TRBV7-9 and J usage is TRBJ2-1; 11 bases match TRBD2. Germline CDR1 and CDR2: SEHNR and FQNEAQ (reference sequence). The CDR3 has 14 residues. V shed 3 bases and J 12 bases; nucleotides not matched to a gene: 7.